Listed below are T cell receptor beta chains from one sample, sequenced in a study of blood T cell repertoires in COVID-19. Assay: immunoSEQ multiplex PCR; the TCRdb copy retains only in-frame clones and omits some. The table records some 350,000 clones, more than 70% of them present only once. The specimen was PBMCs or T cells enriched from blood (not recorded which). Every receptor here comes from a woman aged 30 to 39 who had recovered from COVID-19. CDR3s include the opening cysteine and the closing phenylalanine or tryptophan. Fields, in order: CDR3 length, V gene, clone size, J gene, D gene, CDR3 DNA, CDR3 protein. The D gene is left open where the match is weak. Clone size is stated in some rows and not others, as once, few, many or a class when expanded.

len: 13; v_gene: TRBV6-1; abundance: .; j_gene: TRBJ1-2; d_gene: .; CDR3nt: TGTGCCAGCAGTCGGGGGTCTGACTATGGCTACACCTTC; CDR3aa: CASSRGSDYGYTF
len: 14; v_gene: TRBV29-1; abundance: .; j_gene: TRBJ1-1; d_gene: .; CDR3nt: TGCAGCGTTGTGGTCCGAGGACAGCAAGGTGAAGCTTTCTTT; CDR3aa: CSVVVRGQQGEAFF
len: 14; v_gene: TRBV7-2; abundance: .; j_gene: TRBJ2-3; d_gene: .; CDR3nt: TGTGCCAGCAGCTCCAGACAGGTCACAGATACGCAGTATTTT; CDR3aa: CASSSRQVTDTQYF
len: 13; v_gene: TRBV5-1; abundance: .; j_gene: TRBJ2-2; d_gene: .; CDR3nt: TGCGCCAGCAGCTTGTTGCCGGCCGGGGAGCTGTTTTTT; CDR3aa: CASSLLPAGELFF
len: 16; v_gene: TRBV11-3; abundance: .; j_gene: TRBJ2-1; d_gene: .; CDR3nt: TGTGCCAGCAGCGCGCTTGTGGGTCGACAAAACCAGGAGCAGTTCTTC; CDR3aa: CASSALVGRQNQEQFF
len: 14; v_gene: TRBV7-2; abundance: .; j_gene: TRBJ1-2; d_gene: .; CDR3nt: TGTGCCAGCAGCTTAGTTATGGCGGGGGATGGCTACACCTTC; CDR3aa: CASSLVMAGDGYTF
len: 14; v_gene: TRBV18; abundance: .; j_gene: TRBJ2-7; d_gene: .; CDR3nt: TGTGCCAGCTCACCGGATACAGGAACCTACGAGCAGTACTTC; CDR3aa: CASSPDTGTYEQYF
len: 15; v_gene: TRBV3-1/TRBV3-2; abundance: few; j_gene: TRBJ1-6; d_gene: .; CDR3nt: TGTGCCAGCAGCCAACCCCTAGGGGGTAATTCACCCCTCCACTTT; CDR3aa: CASSQPLGGNSPLHF
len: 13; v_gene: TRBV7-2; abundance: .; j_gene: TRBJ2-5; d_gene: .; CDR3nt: TGTGCCAGCAGCAGAACAGATTCGGAGACCCAGTACTTC; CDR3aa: CASSRTDSETQYF
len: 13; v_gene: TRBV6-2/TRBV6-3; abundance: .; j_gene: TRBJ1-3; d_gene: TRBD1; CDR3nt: TGTGCCAGCAGTGTGGGACAGGCAAACACCATATATTTT; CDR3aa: CASSVGQANTIYF
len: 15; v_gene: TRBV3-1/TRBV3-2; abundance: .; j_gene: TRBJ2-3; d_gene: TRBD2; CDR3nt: TGTGCCAGCAGCATAGCGGGGGCCAGCACAGATACGCAGTATTTT; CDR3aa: CASSIAGASTDTQYF
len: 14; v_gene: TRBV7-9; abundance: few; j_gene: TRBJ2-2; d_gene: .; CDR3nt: TGTGCCCTCGGTCCTCGCGCGAACACCGGGGAGCTGTTTTTT; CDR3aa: CALGPRANTGELFF
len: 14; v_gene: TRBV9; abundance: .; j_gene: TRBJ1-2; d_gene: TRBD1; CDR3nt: TGTGCCAGCAGCGAGCAGGGGGCGGGCTATGGCTACACCTTC; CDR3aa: CASSEQGAGYGYTF
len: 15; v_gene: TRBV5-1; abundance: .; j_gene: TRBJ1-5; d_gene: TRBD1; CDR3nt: TGCGCCAGCAGCTTGTCAGGGACAGGGCATCAGCCCCAGCATTTT; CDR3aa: CASSLSGTGHQPQHF
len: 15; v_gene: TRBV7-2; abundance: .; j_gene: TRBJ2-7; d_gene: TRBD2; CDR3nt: TGTGCCAGCAGCCCAGGACTAGCGGGCTCCTACGAGCAGTACTTC; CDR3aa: CASSPGLAGSYEQYF
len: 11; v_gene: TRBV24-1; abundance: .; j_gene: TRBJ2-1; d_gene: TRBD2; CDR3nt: TGTGCCACCATAGCGGGGAATGAGCAGTTCTTC; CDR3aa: CATIAGNEQFF
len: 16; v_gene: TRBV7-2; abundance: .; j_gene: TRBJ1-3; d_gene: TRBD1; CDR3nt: TGTGCCAGCAGCTTAGCCCGGACAGGGGGAGGAAACACCATATATTTT; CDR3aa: CASSLARTGGGNTIYF